The entry below describes one T cell receptor (beta chain). Trimming cost V 6 bases and J 4 bases, with 9 bases left between them. Germline-derived CDR1 and CDR2 are MNHEY and SVGEGT. This CDR3 comprises 13 residues. This sample stems from a study of blood T cell repertoires in COVID-19. Whole-study context: T cells, B-cell-depleted T cells, or PBMCs provided the cDNA or gDNA that served as material.

Participants were placed into cohorts based on the clinical history they reported. All recovered Cohort 3 donors got two negative PCRs, got clearance, or saw symptom resolution. The method was immunoSEQ multiplex PCR; TCRdb's version includes in-frame clones alone and lacks a portion of them. The sample lists some 390,000 clones, more than 80% occurring once. The sequence was obtained from a man aged 25 to 45 who had recovered from COVID-19. The source material was PBMCs or T cells enriched from blood (not recorded which). The chain is built from TRBV6-2 or TRBV6-3 and TRBJ2-2; D remains unclear. The CDR3 protein is CASSPPGTGELFF. In nucleotides, the CDR3 is TGTGCCAGCAGCCCCCCCGGCACCGGGGAGCTGTTTTTT.